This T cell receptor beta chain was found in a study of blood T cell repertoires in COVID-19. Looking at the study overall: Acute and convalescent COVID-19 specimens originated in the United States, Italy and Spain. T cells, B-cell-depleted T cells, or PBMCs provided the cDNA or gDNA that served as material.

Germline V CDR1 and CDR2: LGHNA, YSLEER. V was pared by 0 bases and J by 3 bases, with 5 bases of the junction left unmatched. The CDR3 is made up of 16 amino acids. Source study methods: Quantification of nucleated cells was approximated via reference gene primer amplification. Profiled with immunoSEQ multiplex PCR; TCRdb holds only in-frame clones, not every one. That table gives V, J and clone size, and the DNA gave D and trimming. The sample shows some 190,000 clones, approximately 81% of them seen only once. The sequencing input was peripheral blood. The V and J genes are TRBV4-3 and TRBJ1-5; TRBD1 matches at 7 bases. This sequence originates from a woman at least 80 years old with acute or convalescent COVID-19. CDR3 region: CASSQELGQVNQPQHF. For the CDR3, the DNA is TGCGCCAGCAGCCAAGAGCTCGGACAGGTCAATCAGCCCCAGCATTTT.